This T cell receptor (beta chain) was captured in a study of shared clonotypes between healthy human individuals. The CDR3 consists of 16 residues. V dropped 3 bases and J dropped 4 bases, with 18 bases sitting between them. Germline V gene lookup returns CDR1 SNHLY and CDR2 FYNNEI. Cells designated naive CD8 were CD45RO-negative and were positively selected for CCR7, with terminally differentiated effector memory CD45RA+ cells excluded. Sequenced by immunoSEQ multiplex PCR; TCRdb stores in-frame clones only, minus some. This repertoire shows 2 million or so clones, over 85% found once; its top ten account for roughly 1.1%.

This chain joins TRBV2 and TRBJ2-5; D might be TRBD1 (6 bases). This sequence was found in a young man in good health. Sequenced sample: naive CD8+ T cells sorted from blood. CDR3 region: CASSDNPGDLRETQYF. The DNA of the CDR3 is TGTGCCAGCAGTGACAACCCAGGGGATTTGAGAGAGACCCAGTACTTC. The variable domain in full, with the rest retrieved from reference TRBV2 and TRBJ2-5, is EPEVTQTPSHQVTQMGQEVILRCVPISNHLYFYWYRQILGQKVEFLVSFYNNEISEKSEIFDDQFSVERPDGSNFTLKIRSTKLEDSAMYFCASSDNPGDLRETQYFGPGTRLLVL.